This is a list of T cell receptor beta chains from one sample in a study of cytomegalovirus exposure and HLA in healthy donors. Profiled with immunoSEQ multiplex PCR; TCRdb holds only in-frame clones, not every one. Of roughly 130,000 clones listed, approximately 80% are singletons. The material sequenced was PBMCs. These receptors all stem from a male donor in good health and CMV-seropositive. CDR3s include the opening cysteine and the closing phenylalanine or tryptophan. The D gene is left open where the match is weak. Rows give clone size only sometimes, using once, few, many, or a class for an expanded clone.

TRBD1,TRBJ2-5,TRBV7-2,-,CASSPRTGLGETQYF,TGTGCCAGCAGCCCCAGGACAGGACTGGGAGAGACCCAGTACTTC
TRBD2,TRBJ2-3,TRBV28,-,CASSGTSGRGNSFTDTQYF,TGTGCCAGCAGTGGGACTAGCGGGAGAGGCAATTCGTTCACAGATACGCAGTATTTT
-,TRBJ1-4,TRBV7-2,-,CASSQRGGFNEKLFF,TGTGCCAGCAGCCAGAGGGGGGGGTTTAATGAAAAACTGTTTTTT
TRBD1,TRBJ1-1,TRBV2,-,CASSVNTGATEAFF,TGTGCCAGCAGCGTAAATACAGGGGCCACTGAAGCTTTCTTT
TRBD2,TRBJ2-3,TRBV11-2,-,CAIPWGGDTDTQYF,TGTGCCATCCCGTGGGGGGGGGATACAGATACGCAGTATTTT
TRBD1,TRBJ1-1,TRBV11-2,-,CASSPGDRVDGTEAFF,TGTGCCAGCAGCCCCGGGGACAGGGTAGATGGCACTGAAGCTTTCTTT
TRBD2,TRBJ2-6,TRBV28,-,CASSGTSGFWGGANVLTF,TGTGCCAGTTCCGGGACTAGCGGGTTCTGGGGTGGGGCCAACGTCCTGACTTTC
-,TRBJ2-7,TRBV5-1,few,CASSPGAYEQYF,TGCGCCAGCAGCCCGGGAGCGTACGAGCAGTACTTC
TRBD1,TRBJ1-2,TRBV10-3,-,CAISRNDRDNYGYTF,TGTGCCATCAGTCGAAACGACAGGGACAACTATGGCTACACCTTC
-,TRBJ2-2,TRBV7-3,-,CASSPNGGTGELFF,TGTGCCAGCAGCCCTAACGGGGGCACCGGGGAGCTGTTTTTT
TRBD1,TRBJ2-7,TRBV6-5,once,CASKNWGTGGYEQYF,TGTGCCAGCAAAAACTGGGGGACAGGGGGCTACGAGCAGTACTTC
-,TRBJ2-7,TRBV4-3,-,CASSREPGSEQYF,TGCGCCAGCAGCCGCGAACCCGGGTCCGAGCAGTACTTC
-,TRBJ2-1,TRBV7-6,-,CASSLGGTSNNEQFF,TGTGCCAGCAGCTTAGGAGGGACTTCTAACAATGAGCAGTTCTTC
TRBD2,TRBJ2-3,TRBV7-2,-,CASSLDLAGGTDTQYF,TGTGCCAGCAGCTTAGATCTAGCGGGAGGGACAGATACGCAGTATTTT
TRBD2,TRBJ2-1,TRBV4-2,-,CASSQGLAVGNEQFF,TGTGCCAGCAGCCAAGGACTAGCGGTCGGTAATGAGCAGTTCTTC
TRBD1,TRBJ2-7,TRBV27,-,CASSLVRGTYEQYF,TGTGCCAGCAGTTTAGTCAGGGGGACCTACGAGCAGTACTTC
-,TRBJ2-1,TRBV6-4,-,CASSDRGGNEQFF,TGTGCCAGCAGTGACAGGGGGGGAAATGAGCAGTTCTTC
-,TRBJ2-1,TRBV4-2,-,CASSQEAVDNEQFF,TGTGCCAGCAGCCAAGAGGCCGTGGACAATGAGCAGTTCTTC
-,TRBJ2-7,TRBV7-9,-,CSSSSLSTTYEQYF,TGTTCCAGCAGCTCACTATCCACTACCTACGAGCAGTACTTC
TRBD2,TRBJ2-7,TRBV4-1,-,CASSQRLAVAYEQYF,TGCGCCAGCAGCCAAAGACTAGCGGTGGCCTACGAGCAGTACTTC
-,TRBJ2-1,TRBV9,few,CASSVVVSGSLSDNEQFF,TGTGCCAGCAGCGTAGTTGTGAGCGGGTCCCTTAGCGACAATGAGCAGTTCTTC
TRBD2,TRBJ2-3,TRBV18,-,CASSPGLAVTDTQYF,TGTGCCAGCTCACCAGGGCTAGCGGTCACAGATACGCAGTATTTT
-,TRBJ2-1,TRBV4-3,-,CASSQDRGLNGNEQFF,TGCGCCAGCAGCCAAGACAGGGGCCTCAATGGCAATGAGCAGTTCTTC
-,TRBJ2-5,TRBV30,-,CAWSPSGGGETQYF,TGTGCCTGGAGTCCCAGCGGTGGGGGGGAGACCCAGTACTTC
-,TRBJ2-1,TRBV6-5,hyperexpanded,CASSYEGGGSRGEQFF,TGTGCCAGCAGTTACGAAGGGGGTGGGAGCCGCGGGGAGCAGTTCTTC
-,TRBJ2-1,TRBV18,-,CASSPDWADNEQFF,TGTGCCAGCTCACCAGATTGGGCCGACAATGAGCAGTTCTTC
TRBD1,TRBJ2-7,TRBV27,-,CASSFSGTGISYEQYF,TGTGCCAGCAGTTTTTCCGGGACAGGGATCTCCTACGAGCAGTACTTC
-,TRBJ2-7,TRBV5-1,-,CASSLGQGPGYEQYF,TGCGCCAGCAGCTTGGGGCAGGGTCCCGGCTACGAGCAGTACTTC
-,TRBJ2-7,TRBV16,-,CASSPTTYEQYF,TGTGCCAGCAGCCCAACGACTTACGAGCAGTACTTC
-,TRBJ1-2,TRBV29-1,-,CSVDKAGRIPYGYTF,TGCAGCGTTGACAAGGCGGGACGGATTCCCTATGGCTACACCTTC
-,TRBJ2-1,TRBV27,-,CATAKSRDREQFF,TGTGCCACCGCCAAATCTCGGGATCGGGAGCAGTTCTTC
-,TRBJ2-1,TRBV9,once,CASSVAAAISYNEQFF,TGTGCCAGCAGCGTAGCTGCAGCGATCTCCTACAATGAGCAGTTCTTC
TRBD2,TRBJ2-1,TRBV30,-,CAWATRLAGGNEQFF,TGTGCCTGGGCGACGAGACTAGCGGGAGGTAATGAGCAGTTCTTC